This TCR beta chain is drawn from a study of T cell responses to AZD1222 COVID-19 vaccine. Using immunoSEQ multiplex PCR, the repertoire was profiled, and TCRdb retains in-frame clones only, with some absent. The sample includes about 78,000 clones, 90% seen only once; the top ten take about 3.5%. The germline gives CDR1 SGHNT, CDR2 YYREEE (reference sequence). The CDR3 contains 17 residues. The V and J ends lost 1 base and 0 bases, in that order; junction bases with no gene match: 7. Sequencing was performed on peripheral blood, taken 28 days after the second AZD1222 dose. This receptor was taken from an adult who received the AZD1222 COVID-19 vaccine. V and J are TRBV5-4 and TRBJ1-1, with 9 bases aligning to TRBD1. CDR3 region: CASSLSGQGFMNTEAFF. The CDR3 DNA reads as TGTGCCAGCAGCTTGTCAGGACAGGGGTTCATGAACACTGAAGCTTTCTTT.